These 30 T cell receptor beta chains share one sample of origin, sequenced in a study of cytomegalovirus exposure and HLA in healthy donors. The primer mix had 60 Vbeta and 13 Jbeta primers. This table comes from immunoSEQ multiplex PCR, and its TCRdb copy is limited to in-frame clones, with some not included. The sample shows 90,000 or so clones, approximately 80% of them seen only once. The specimen sequenced was PBMCs. The receptors shown here come from a man aged 45-60 years in good health and CMV-seronegative.

This chain joins TRBV6-1 and TRBJ2-7; 7 nucleotides line up with TRBD2. V was clipped by 4 bases and J by 1 base; unmatched bases: 16. Germline values: CDR1 MNHNS, CDR2 SASEGT. This CDR3 spans 18 amino acids. CDR3 residues: CASSGGSSLSSLSYEQYF. The CDR3 DNA follows: TGTGCCAGCAGTGGCGGGAGCAGTCTCTCGTCGTTGTCCTACGAGCAGTACTTC.

J is TRBJ2-2 and V is TRBV28, with D unresolved. This CDR3 is built from 15 residues. Trimming took 3 bases from V and 5 from J, leaving 13 bases between them. Germline V lookup: CDR1 MDHEN, CDR2 SYDVKM. The CDR3 region is CASSLPYPRTGELFF. CDR3 DNA sequence: TGTGCCAGCAGTTTGCCCTACCCGCGAACCGGGGAGCTGTTTTTT.

The chain has TRBV4-1 and TRBJ1-6; D gene ambiguous. V lost 4 bases and J 7 bases, leaving 8 bases between the germline ends. The CDR3 sequence is 13 residues long. The germline CDR1 and CDR2 sequences are MGHRA and YSYEKL. This chain's CDR3 is CASSPGYNSPLHF. CDR3 nucleotides: TGCGCCAGCAGCCCCGGGTACAATTCACCCCTCCACTTT.

This clone was counted a single time. The CDR3 bases are TGTGCCTGGGGGGGACTAGCGGGAGGCCGGTACGAGCAGTACTTC. As protein: CAWGGLAGGRYEQYF. The chain has TRBV30 and TRBJ2-5, with TRBD2 identical over 15 bases. The J call is uncertain, as TRBJ2-7 better fits the DNA end. The V gene's germline CDR1 is GTSNPN and CDR2 SVGIG (reference sequence). There are 15 residues in the CDR3.

The V and J genes are TRBV2 and TRBJ1-1; TRBD1 might be the D (5 bases). Deletions cut 6 bases from V and 4 bases from J, with 12 bases between. The V gene's germline CDR1 is SNHLY and CDR2 FYNNEI. The CDR3 extends over 13 amino acids. The CDR3, as DNA: TGTGCCAGCAGAGACAGTGGTGGCACTGAAGCTTTCTTT. Its protein is CASRDSGGTEAFF. Full variable domain (remainder filled in from reference TRBV2 and TRBJ1-1): EPEVTQTPSHQVTQMGQEVILRCVPISNHLYFYWYRQILGQKVEFLVSFYNNEISEKSEIFDDQFSVERPDGSNFTLKIRSTKLEDSAMYFCASRDSGGTEAFFGQGTRLTVV.

V and J are TRBV5-1 and TRBJ1-3; D gene uncertain. In germline, CDR1 is SGHRS, CDR2 YFSETQ. The CDR3 has 15 residues. With 3 bases removed from V and 0 bases from J, the gap between germline ends came to 10 bases. CDR3 nucleotide sequence: TGCGCCAGCAGCTCCGGTATTCCCTCTGGAAACACCATATATTTT. Translating it yields CASSSGIPSGNTIYF.

This clone was detected only a few times. The CDR3 DNA is TGTGCCAGCAGTTACTCGGCAGGAAACTATGGCTACACCTTC. This translates into CASSYSAGNYGYTF. V gene TRBV6-5 combines with J gene TRBJ1-2; no firm D call. Per germline, CDR1 MNHEY and CDR2 SVGAGI. The CDR3 covers 14 residues. V lost 0 bases and J 2 bases, leaving 7 bases between the germline ends.

This clone was counted a few times. DNA for the CDR3: TGTGCCAGCAGTTCCCCGACCCGGGGCGAGCAGTACTTC. It is translated as CASSSPTRGEQYF. The V call is TRBV27, the J call TRBJ2-7; possible D gene TRBD2, 5 bases. CDR3 size: 13 residues. The germline CDR1 and CDR2 sequences are MNHEY and SMNVEV (reference sequence). Trimming stripped 4 bases from V and 6 bases from J, with 13 bases between.

The chain employs TRBV7-9 and TRBJ1-1; 9 bases align to TRBD1. The germline V gene has CDR1 SEHNR and CDR2 FQNEAQ (reference sequence). V was pared by 5 bases and J by 1 base, with 8 bases of the junction left unmatched. This CDR3 comprises 16 residues. This CDR3 is CASSQTGQGTNTEAFF. The DNA for the CDR3 is TGTGCCAGCAGCCAGACGGGACAGGGAACGAACACTGAAGCTTTCTTT. The whole variable domain, filled in from reference TRBV7-9 and TRBJ1-1, reads DTGVSQNPRHKITKRGQNVTFRCDPISEHNRLYWYRQTLGQGPEFLTYFQNEAQLEKSRLLSDRFSAERPKGSFSTLEIQRTEQGDSAMYLCASSQTGQGTNTEAFFGQGTRLTVV.

The V and J genes are TRBV27 and TRBJ1-2, with D perhaps TRBD1 (5 bases). CDR1 MNHEY and CDR2 SMNVEV come from the germline V gene (reference sequence). The CDR3 sequence is 14 residues long. Trimming shortened V by 11 bases and J by 3 bases, and 19 bases separated the two germline ends. CDR3 bases: TGTGCCGCGGCCCCAGGCAGGGCGGACTATGGCTACACCTTC. Amino acid sequence: CAAAPGRADYGYTF.

In this sample, this clone turned up once. This rearrangement joins TRBV19 to TRBJ2-7; D might be TRBD2 (6 bases). There are 13 residues in the CDR3. Germline-derived CDR1 and CDR2 are LNHDA and SQIVND (reference sequence). Trimming removed 6 bases from V and 3 bases from J, with 12 bases in between. This CDR3 is CASSEGLDYEQYF. CDR3 nucleotide sequence: TGTGCCAGTAGCGAGGGACTGGACTACGAGCAGTACTTC.

The chain combines TRBV6-1 with TRBJ1-1; D is unresolved. CDR1 and CDR2 (germline): MNHNS, SASEGT. Trimming shortened V by 8 bases and J by 7 bases, and 14 bases separated the two germline ends. The CDR3 runs 12 residues. The CDR3 region is CASLTPPLEAFF. The CDR3 region has the DNA TGTGCCAGCCTTACTCCGCCCCTTGAAGCTTTCTTT.

This clone was detected once. The V and J genes are TRBV27 and TRBJ2-7; no clear D. Germline V CDR1 and CDR2: MNHEY, SMNVEV (reference sequence). The CDR3 covers 15 residues. The V end was cut by 2 bases, the J end by 0 bases, with 11 bases between. The CDR3 sequence: CASSLRRAHSYEQYF. DNA for the CDR3: TGTGCCAGCAGTTTAAGGAGAGCGCACTCCTACGAGCAGTACTTC.

A few counts support this clone. The rearrangement joins TRBV6-6 to TRBJ2-4; D ambiguous. Trimming pared 4 bases from V and 0 bases from J, leaving 13 bases between. The CDR3 is 16 amino acids. Germline CDR1 reads MNHNY; CDR2 reads SVGAGI (reference sequence). The CDR3 DNA reads as TGTGCCAGCAGTTCCCATCAGGCTACAGCCAAAAACATTCAGTACTTC. As protein: CASSSHQATAKNIQYF.

V usage is TRBV6-5 and J usage is TRBJ1-2; D is ambiguous. The CDR3 spans 14 residues. CDR1 and CDR2 from the germline V gene are MNHEY and SVGAGI. Deletions cut 7 bases from V and 3 bases from J, with 15 bases between. The CDR3 coding sequence is TGTGCCAGCAAGAGGACTCGAGGCGACTATGGCTACACCTTC. This sequence encodes CASKRTRGDYGYTF.

This chain connects TRBV10-3 to TRBJ2-5; 8 bases line up with TRBD2. The CDR3 totals 15 residues. V dropped 2 bases and J dropped 1; count of bases not matched to a gene: 3. Germline V gene sequence: CDR1 ENHRY, CDR2 SYGVKD. The CDR3 loop is CAISEDGRAQETQYF. In DNA form, the CDR3 reads TGTGCCATCAGTGAGGACGGGAGGGCCCAAGAGACCCAGTACTTC.

J is TRBJ2-2 and V is TRBV29-1; 7 positions agree with TRBD1. Trimming at V came to 7 bases and at J to 4 bases, leaving 3 bases not matched to a gene. The CDR3 is made up of 12 amino acids. The germline V gene has CDR1 SQVTM and CDR2 ANQGSEA. CDR3 nucleotides: TGCAGCGGTCACAGGGGCACCGGGGAGCTGTTTTTT. The encoded protein is CSGHRGTGELFF.

This clone was counted between two and nine times. The chain combines TRBV4-2 with TRBJ2-1, with 7 bases lining up with TRBD2. The CDR3 has 15 amino acids. Germline V lookup: CDR1 LGHNA, CDR2 YNFKEQ. V gave up 4 bases and J gave up 3 bases; unmatched junction bases: 6. CDR3 nucleotides: TGTGCCAGCAGCCCACGGGAGGATCTCTACAATGAGCAGTTCTTC. It is translated as CASSPREDLYNEQFF.

V usage is TRBV10-2 and J usage is TRBJ1-3; D ambiguous. CDR1 and CDR2 (germline): WSHSY, SAAADI. The CDR3 loop spans 15 amino acids. Trimming pared 7 bases from V and 0 bases from J, leaving 13 bases between. The CDR3 protein is CASTGSGYSGNTIYF. CDR3 DNA: TGCGCCAGCACTGGCTCGGGGTACTCTGGAAACACCATATATTTT.

The CDR3 bases are TGTGCCAGCAGTCCAATTATCGGGATAAGGACAGATACGCAGTATTTT. This gives the protein CASSPIIGIRTDTQYF. The rearrangement uses TRBV11-2 and TRBJ2-3, with a weak D call TRBD2 (5 bases). The V end lost 6 bases, the J end lost 3 bases, and 19 bases lay between the germline ends. Per the germline V gene, CDR1 is SGHAT and CDR2 is FQNNGV. This CDR3 has 16 amino acids. Together with reference TRBV11-2 and TRBJ2-3, the CDR3 gives the full variable domain: EAGVAQSPRYKIIEKRQSVAFWCNPISGHATLYWYQQILGQGPKLLIQFQNNGVVDDSQLPKDRFSAERLKGVDSTLKIQPAKLEDSAVYLCASSPIIGIRTDTQYFGPGTRLTVL.

The chain employs TRBV9 and TRBJ2-7; TRBD2 is a possible D gene (5 bases). This CDR3 comprises 16 residues. Germline V gene lookup returns CDR1 SGDLS and CDR2 YYNGEE. Trimming removed 0 bases at V and 7 bases at J, with 20 bases between. Written as DNA, the CDR3 is TGTGCCAGCAGCGTAGGCTCACTAGTCAATGAGGATGAGCAGTACTTC. This encodes CASSVGSLVNEDEQYF.

DNA for the CDR3: TGTGCCAGCAGCGAAAGACAGCTGAACACTGAAGCTTTCTTT. Protein: CASSERQLNTEAFF. J is TRBJ1-1 and V is TRBV6-6, with a possible D match to TRBD1 (5 bases). The CDR3 is 14 amino acids. From germline, CDR1 is MNHNY and CDR2 SVGAGI (reference sequence). Trimming left V 6 bases short and J 0 bases short, with 11 bases between.

The chain recombines TRBV6-1 with TRBJ1-2; tentatively, D is TRBD1 (5 bases). CDR1 is MNHNS, CDR2 SASEGT, per germline. The CDR3 spans 11 residues. Trimming stripped 7 bases from V and 4 bases from J, with 7 bases between. The CDR3 is CASNRFYGYTF. Written as DNA, the CDR3 is TGTGCCAGCAACAGGTTCTATGGCTACACCTTC.

The V and J genes are TRBV5-1 and TRBJ2-7; D is uncertain. V gave up 0 bases and J gave up 4 bases, with 17 bases separating them. Germline V gene sequence: CDR1 SGHRS, CDR2 YFSETQ. CDR3 size: 16 residues. CDR3 DNA: TGCGCCAGCAGCTTGGAGCCTCCCGACGACGGGTACGAGCAGTACTTC. Its translation is CASSLEPPDDGYEQYF.

This chain connects TRBV19 to TRBJ1-5; D ambiguous. This CDR3 comprises 15 residues. The germline gives CDR1 LNHDA, CDR2 SQIVND (reference sequence). V dropped 4 bases and J dropped 1 base, with 11 bases sitting between them. The DNA for the CDR3 is TGTGCCAGTAGTAGCGTGGCAGGCAGCAATCAGCCCCAGCATTTT. It codes for CASSSVAGSNQPQHF.

The CDR3, as DNA: TGTGCCGGGAAGGGGCGTTTGAACACTGAAGCTTTCTTT. Translating gives CAGKGRLNTEAFF. The chain is built from TRBV28 and TRBJ1-1; D may be TRBD1 (5 bases). The germline gives CDR1 MDHEN, CDR2 SYDVKM. The CDR3 has 13 amino acids. V was clipped by 11 bases and J by 0 bases, with 13 bases between them.

This chain connects TRBV2 to TRBJ1-1, with D unclear. The CDR3 sequence is 11 residues long. V lost 0 bases to trimming and J lost 8 bases, with 4 bases between them. The germline V gene has CDR1 SNHLY and CDR2 FYNNEI. The DNA of the CDR3 is TGTGCCAGCAGTGAAGCCGGGGAAGCTTTCTTT. Translating gives CASSEAGEAFF.

The chain combines TRBV5-1 with TRBJ2-1; TRBD1 agrees at 7 bases. Germline assignment: CDR1 SGHRS and CDR2 YFSETQ. The CDR3 totals 16 residues. The V gene end was trimmed by 2 bases and the J gene end by 4 bases; junction bases not matched to a gene: 9. CDR3 coding DNA: TGCGCCAGCAGCTTAGGAACGGCAGGGGGATACAATGAGCAGTTCTTC. Amino acids: CASSLGTAGGYNEQFF.

V and J are TRBV7-9 and TRBJ1-1; 9 bases fit TRBD1. V gave up 4 bases and J gave up 5 bases; unmatched junction bases: 8. The CDR3 is made up of 15 amino acids. Germline assignment: CDR1 SEHNR and CDR2 FQNEAQ (reference sequence). In DNA form, the CDR3 reads TGTGCCAGCAGCTCCGCCCGGGACAGGGAGACTGAAGCTTTCTTT. Translation gives CASSSARDRETEAFF.

The CDR3 nucleotides read TGTGCCAGCAGTTACACGGGATCTGGCTATGGCTACACCTTC. It translates to CASSYTGSGYGYTF. This sequence joins TRBV6-5 and TRBJ1-2; D is undetermined. Germline V gene lookup returns CDR1 MNHEY and CDR2 SVGAGI. The V end was cut by 2 bases, the J end by 4 bases, with 11 bases between. The CDR3 runs 14 residues.